Below, one T cell receptor beta chain is given with its context. Profiled with immunoSEQ multiplex PCR; TCRdb holds only in-frame clones, not every one. The sample shows under 300,000 clones, roughly 89% of them seen only once. The data were taken from a study of blood T cell repertoires in COVID-19. Turning to the study itself: Both acute and convalescent COVID-19 samples were obtained from the United States, Italy and Spain.

Germline assignment: CDR1 SGHRS and CDR2 YFSETQ. The CDR3 loop spans 15 amino acids. Trimming shortened V by 6 bases and J by 4 bases, and 18 bases separated the two germline ends. This TCR came from a man between 50 and 59 years old with acute or convalescent COVID-19. The chain is built from TRBV5-1 and TRBJ2-3; weak D call: TRBD2 (5 bases). The sequenced material came from peripheral blood. In nucleotides, the CDR3 is TGCGCCAGCATCCTTCAGCCGGGGTCGCCAGATACGCAGTATTTT. This codes for CASILQPGSPDTQYF.